Below, one TCR beta chain is given with its context. Only in-frame clones appear in the TCRdb table, and some are missing; sequencing was by immunoSEQ multiplex PCR. This sample has 70,000 to 95,000 clones, with over 85% found just once. The CDR3 is 14 amino acids. J was trimmed by 2 bases and V by 4 bases; bases with no gene match: 6. Germline V gives CDR1 SGHRS, CDR2 YFSETQ. This sample was included in a study of T cell changes during pregnancy in multiple sclerosis. This sequence joins TRBV5-1 and TRBJ2-7, with 7 bases identical to TRBD2. This clonotype was obtained from a female donor in good health, enrolled as a control in a pregnancy study. The material was peripheral blood, obtained after pregnancy. As DNA, the CDR3 is TGCGCCAGCAGCCCAAGCGGGACCGCCTACGAGCAGTACTTC. Its translation: CASSPSGTAYEQYF.